This TCR beta chain was documented in a study of blood T cell repertoires in COVID-19. Per the original methods: Amplification with reference gene primers provided the estimates of nucleated cell counts. The protocol was immunoSEQ multiplex PCR, while the TCRdb copy is restricted to in-frame clones and leaves out a portion. The V and J calls and the clone size are those of that table, but D and trimming were determined from the DNA. The sample contains 340,000 or so clones, about four fifths of which appear only once. V lost 4 bases, J lost 1 base, and 5 bases lay in between. CDR3 length equals 13 residues. From germline, CDR1 is SGHTA and CDR2 FQGNSA.

The chain recombines TRBV7-2 with TRBJ1-5; the D is unclear. What was sequenced was peripheral blood. The sequence was collected from a man aged 30-40 years with active or convalescent COVID-19. CDR3 amino acids: CASSSQSNQPQHF. CDR3 nucleotide sequence: TGTGCCAGCAGCTCCCAGAGCAATCAGCCCCAGCATTTT.